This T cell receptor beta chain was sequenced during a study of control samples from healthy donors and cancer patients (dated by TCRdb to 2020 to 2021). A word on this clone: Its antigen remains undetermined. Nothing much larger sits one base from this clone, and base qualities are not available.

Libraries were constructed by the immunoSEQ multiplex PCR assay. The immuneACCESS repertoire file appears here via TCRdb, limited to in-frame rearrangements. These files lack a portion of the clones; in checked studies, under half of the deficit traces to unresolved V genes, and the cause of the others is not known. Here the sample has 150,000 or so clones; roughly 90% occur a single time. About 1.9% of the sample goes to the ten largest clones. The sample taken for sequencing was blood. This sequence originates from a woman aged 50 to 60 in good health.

CDR3 protein: CASSSHTQGALDNSPLHF. The nucleotide sequence is given as TGCGCCAGCAGCTCACATACACAGGGGGCGCTTGATAATTCACCCCTCCACTTT. The chain links TRBV5-1 with TRBJ1-6; 9 junctional bases match TRBD1. Including cysteine and phenylalanine, the CDR3 has 18 amino acids. Only the CDR3 DNA is retained, 54 bases long and in frame from the first base. Relative to germline, V is missing 3 bases and J is missing 5 bases, with 12 bases of the junction outside any gene match. CDR1 and CDR2 are drawn from the germline V gene: SGHRS, YFSETQ.